This T cell receptor (beta chain) was sequenced for a study of cytomegalovirus exposure and HLA in healthy donors. The PCR used 60 Vbeta and 13 Jbeta primers. Method: immunoSEQ multiplex PCR; TCRdb's copy keeps in-frame clones and lacks some. The table shows 80,000 to 95,000 clones, with roughly 79% occurring only once. To note about this clone: Its target is not known.

V shed 4 bases and J shed 0 bases, with 15 bases lying between them. This CDR3 contains 16 residues. The V gene's germline CDR1 is SGDLS and CDR2 YYNGEE. Study conclusions and caveats: In all likelihood, a cluster of highly shared sequence variants was a sequencing artifact.

The sequence came from a woman in her thirties in good health and CMV-seronegative. The genes are TRBV9 and TRBJ2-3, with a possible D match to TRBD2 (7 bases). Specimen: PBMCs. In nucleotides, the CDR3 is TGTGCCAGCAGCCCCGTGGGGGGGCCTAGCACAGATACGCAGTATTTT. Its translation: CASSPVGGPSTDTQYF.